The 25 T cell receptor beta chains reported below all come from one sample, sequenced in a study of T cells in Graves' hyperthyroidism and ophthalmopathy. RNA transcripts served as the template for amplifying TCR beta CDR3 regions. In the first-round RT-PCR of the TCR CDR3, the HTBI primer set was used. TCRdb re-called the multiplex PCR reads with MiXCR, one entry per CDR3 protein. The sample records 600,000 to 700,000 distinct CDR3 sequences, about 15% being singletons. The sample comprised blood. The receptors shown here come from a middle-aged woman with Graves' ophthalmopathy.

Many counts were recorded for this clonotype. The chain combines TRBV6-2 or TRBV6-3 with TRBJ2-3; 9 nucleotides match TRBD2. The V gene end was trimmed by 10 bases and the J gene end by 4 bases; junction bases not matched to a gene: 15. The CDR3 covers 16 residues. Germline V gives CDR1 MNHEY, CDR2 SVGEGT. In DNA form, the CDR3 reads TGTGCCACCCAAGCAACGAAGCTAGCGGGACCAGATACGCAGTATTTT. It yields the protein CATQATKLAGPDTQYF.

In this sample, this clonotype turned up once. V and J are TRBV6-1 and TRBJ2-7, with TRBD1 identical over 9 bases. CDR3 length: 14 amino acids. From germline, CDR1 is MNHNS and CDR2 SASEGT. The trim removed 10 bases at V and 1 base at J, leaving 8 bases unmatched. The CDR3, as DNA: TGTGCCACCACGGGACAGGGAGCTTCCTACGAGCAGTACTTC. Translating it yields CATTGQGASYEQYF.

This clonotype has a count of ten or more. This rearrangement joins TRBV28 to TRBJ1-2; D gene ambiguous. The germline gives CDR1 MDHEN, CDR2 SYDVKM. The CDR3 is made up of 11 amino acids. V lost 4 bases and J lost 6, with 6 bases in between. CDR3 protein: CASSSFNGYTF. CDR3 DNA sequence: TGTGCCAGCAGTTCCTTTAATGGCTACACCTTC.

The chain has TRBV5-6 and TRBJ1-2, with D unclear. The V gene lost 4 bases and the J gene lost 7 bases, with 11 bases spanning the gap. The CDR3 extends over 12 amino acids. The germline V gene encodes CDR1 SGHDT and CDR2 YYEEEE. CDR3 nucleotides: TGTGCCAGCAGCCTCCCGGTTAGTGGCTACACCTTC. The encoded protein is CASSLPVSGYTF.

In its sample, this clonotype was seen many times. This chain joins TRBV6-1 and TRBJ1-5; a weak D match, TRBD1 (6 bases). The V end was cut by 2 bases, the J end by 3 bases, with 14 bases between. The germline V gene has CDR1 MNHNS and CDR2 SASEGT. The CDR3 is 16 amino acids. The CDR3 sequence: CASSENQGRYNQPQHF. The CDR3, as DNA: TGTGCCAGCAGTGAAAACCAGGGGCGATACAATCAGCCCCAGCATTTT.

This clonotype was observed many times. J is TRBJ1-1 and V is TRBV6-2 or TRBV6-3, with 9 bases identical to TRBD1. Germline CDR1 reads MNHEY; CDR2 reads SVGEGT. The CDR3 is 14 residues long. After removal of 6 bases from V and 4 bases from J, the junction contained 6 bases not matched to a gene. The CDR3 region is CASRSTGGITEAFF. The CDR3 nucleotides are TGTGCCAGCAGGTCGACAGGGGGAATCACTGAAGCTTTCTTT.

This clonotype came up many times. The chain recombines TRBV12-3 or TRBV12-4 with TRBJ2-5; D tentatively fits TRBD1 or TRBD2 (7 bases each). There are 15 residues in the CDR3. Trimming left V 1 base short and J 4 bases short, with 13 bases between. DNA for the CDR3: TGTGCCAGCAGTTTAGGGTCCAGGGGGGGAGAGACCCAGTACTTC. Translation: CASSLGSRGGETQYF.

Ten or more counts support this clonotype. This chain joins TRBV12-5 and TRBJ1-1; possible D gene TRBD1, 5 bases. The CDR3 is made up of 13 amino acids. V dropped 6 bases and J dropped 4 bases, with 12 bases sitting between them. Germline CDR1 is LGHNT and CDR2 is FRNRAP. The CDR3 coding sequence is TGTGCTAGTGGGGCGGGGGAGCCCACTGAAGCTTTCTTT. This gives the protein CASGAGEPTEAFF.

This clonotype was seen many times. The rearrangement uses TRBV6-1 and TRBJ1-1; 8 bases fit TRBD1. With V trimmed by 6 bases and J by 4 bases, 7 bases remained unmatched. This CDR3 has 14 amino acids. Germline assignment: CDR1 MNHNS and CDR2 SASEGT. The CDR3 loop is CASSATGVVTEAFF. CDR3 DNA sequence: TGTGCCAGCAGCGCGACAGGGGTGGTCACTGAAGCTTTCTTT.

A note on this clonotype: A much larger clone sits a single nucleotide away, making a read error possible. This rearrangement joins TRBV7-8 to TRBJ2-5, with TRBD2 matching 7 bases. V was clipped by 1 base and J by 3 bases; unmatched bases: 2. Germline CDR1 SGHVS, CDR2 FQNEAQ. The CDR3 covers 14 residues. The CDR3 DNA sequence: TGTGCCAGCAGCTTAGATGCGGGAGAAGAGACCCAGTACTTC. Translation gives CASSLDAGEETQYF.

The rearrangement links TRBV7-6 to TRBJ1-5; 7 nucleotides agree with TRBD1. The CDR3 sequence is 17 residues long. Germline CDR1 SGHVS, CDR2 FNYEAQ. Unmatched junction bases numbered 13, after V lost 1 base and J lost 7 bases. The CDR3 nucleotides read TGTGCCAGCAGCTTAGGCACAGGGGCCTGGGGTCGGCAGCCCCAGCATTTT. The encoded protein is CASSLGTGAWGRQPQHF. The full variable domain, its missing parts supplied by reference TRBV7-6 and TRBJ1-5, is GAGVSQSPRYKVTKRGQDVALRCDPISGHVSLYWYRQALGQGPEFLTYFNYEAQQDKSGLPNDRFSAERPEGSISTLTIQRTEQRDSAMYRCASSLGTGAWGRQPQHFGDGTRLSIL.

This clonotype was picked up many times. This rearrangement joins TRBV7-8 to TRBJ2-5; a weak D match, TRBD2 (6 bases). Per germline, CDR1 SGHVS and CDR2 FQNEAQ. The CDR3 has 15 amino acids. The V and J ends lost 1 base and 4 bases respectively, with 13 bases between them. CDR3 residues: CASSLGPGGGETQYF. The CDR3 nucleotides read TGTGCCAGCAGCTTAGGCCCCGGGGGAGGAGAGACCCAGTACTTC.

In its sample, this clonotype was seen many times. The J gene is TRBJ1-2, the V gene TRBV29-1, with D hard to call. The V end was cut by 0 bases, the J end by 3 bases, with 8 bases between. CDR1 SQVTM and CDR2 ANQGSEA come from the germline V gene. This CDR3 region has 13 residues. CDR3 loop: CSVEDRVDYGYTF. The DNA for the CDR3 is TGCAGCGTTGAAGATCGGGTTGACTATGGCTACACCTTC.

This clonotype was found many times. This chain connects TRBV11-2 to TRBJ2-6; D is ambiguous. Trimming took off 2 bases at V and 1 base at J, with 12 bases between the two ends. CDR1 SGHAT and CDR2 FQNNGV come from the germline V gene. The CDR3 has 17 residues. The CDR3 loop reads CASSLYSGASGANVLTF. In DNA, the CDR3 is TGTGCCAGCAGCTTATATTCAGGCGCATCTGGGGCCAACGTCCTGACTTTC.

The gene calls are TRBV20-1 and TRBJ2-5; no clear D. Germline V gene sequence: CDR1 DFQATT, CDR2 SNEGSKA (reference sequence). With 0 bases removed from V and 5 bases from J, the gap between germline ends came to 10 bases. The CDR3 consists of 13 residues. The CDR3 region has the DNA TGCAGTGCTAGAGATCTCTATACGGAGACCCAGTACTTC. It codes for CSARDLYTETQYF.

The sample holds many counts of this clonotype. The gene calls are TRBV5-1 and TRBJ2-5, with D possibly being TRBD1 (5 bases). V dropped 6 bases and J dropped 5 bases, with 20 bases sitting between them. CDR3 length: 15 residues. Germline CDR1 reads SGHRS; CDR2 reads YFSETQ. CDR3 protein: CASNRQGLYGETQYF. Here the CDR3 DNA reads TGCGCCAGCAATAGGCAGGGCCTATATGGGGAGACCCAGTACTTC.

This clonotype has ten or more counts. The chain joins TRBV6-2 or TRBV6-3 to TRBJ1-2; perhaps TRBD1 as D (5 bases). The CDR3 totals 15 residues. Trimming left V 6 bases short and J 1 base short, with 15 bases between. The germline V gene has CDR1 MNHEY and CDR2 SVGEGT. The CDR3 coding sequence is TGTGCCAGCAGGGACGACAGTTACCTTAACTATGGCTACACCTTC. Translating gives CASRDDSYLNYGYTF.

There are many counts of this clonotype. The chain is built from TRBV28 and TRBJ1-5; tentative D call: TRBD1 (6 bases). Germline V gene data show CDR1 as MDHEN and CDR2 as SYDVKM. V was pared by 8 bases and J by 0 bases, with 23 bases between. The CDR3 covers 18 residues. The DNA for the CDR3 is TGTGCCAGCTTCAGGGGTCGCGGCTTGCCCAATAGCAATCAGCCCCAGCATTTT. It yields the protein CASFRGRGLPNSNQPQHF.

Many counts were recorded for this clonotype. The chain links TRBV5-1 to TRBJ2-7; 12 nucleotides match TRBD2. V shed 0 bases, J shed 6 bases, and the junction held 4 bases outside the gene matches. Germline-derived CDR1 and CDR2 are SGHRS and YFSETQ. This CDR3 region has 15 residues. CDR3 protein: CASSLDLAGGSEQYF. The CDR3 bases are TGCGCCAGCAGCTTGGACCTAGCGGGAGGGAGCGAGCAGTACTTC.

The sample holds many counts of this clonotype. The J gene is TRBJ1-2, the V gene TRBV20-1, with 10 bases matching TRBD1. Trimming at V came to 1 base and at J to 3 bases, leaving 5 bases not matched to a gene. Germline V gene sequence: CDR1 DFQATT, CDR2 SNEGSKA (reference sequence). The CDR3 extends over 15 amino acids. The CDR3 DNA sequence: TGCAGTGCTAGAGGGGGGACAGGGGTGGACTATGGCTACACCTTC. Translation gives CSARGGTGVDYGYTF.

This clonotype was detected ten times or more. The rearrangement uses TRBV5-1 and TRBJ2-5; weak D call: TRBD1 (7 bases). The CDR3 runs to 15 residues. Germline-derived CDR1 and CDR2 are SGHRS and YFSETQ. Trimming cost V 2 bases and J 3 bases, with 14 bases left between them. CDR3 sequence: CASSFPGGKKETQYF. DNA for the CDR3: TGCGCCAGCAGCTTTCCAGGGGGGAAGAAAGAGACCCAGTACTTC.

The chain carries TRBV2 and TRBJ2-7; TRBD2 matches 7 bases. The CDR3 length is 13 residues. V shed 6 bases, J shed 5 bases, and the junction held 7 bases outside the gene matches. Germline-derived CDR1 and CDR2 are SNHLY and FYNNEI. Here the CDR3 reads CASRAGTINEQYF. In DNA form, the CDR3 reads TGTGCCAGCAGGGCCGGGACTATTAACGAGCAGTACTTC.

V usage is TRBV7-2 and J usage is TRBJ2-7; 10 bases agree with TRBD2. The ends lost 7 bases at V and 3 bases at J; junction bases unmatched: 6. The CDR3 length is 14 residues. Germline loops: CDR1 SGHTA, CDR2 FQGNSA. Here the CDR3 DNA reads TGTGCCAGCACCTTGACTAGCGGGTTCTACGAGCAGTACTTC. Protein sequence: CASTLTSGFYEQYF.

This clonotype was detected many times. The chain carries TRBV4-2 and TRBJ2-7, with 7 bases aligning to TRBD2. Losses at the gene ends were 7 bases for V and 2 bases for J; bases not matched to a gene: 14. CDR3 length: 16 residues. Per the germline V gene, CDR1 is LGHNA and CDR2 is YNFKEQ. CDR3 DNA sequence: TGTGCCAGCACCCCCCAAGGGGCGGGAGCCACCTACGAGCAGTACTTC. Its protein product is CASTPQGAGATYEQYF.

CDR3 sequence: CASSLAGAGPQHF. CDR3 in DNA: TGTGCCAGCAGTTTGGCCGGAGCGGGGCCCCAGCATTTT. This chain joins TRBV2 and TRBJ1-5; D is undetermined. The CDR3 extends over 13 amino acids. V was clipped by 5 bases and J by 9 bases, with 14 bases between them. The V gene's germline CDR1 is SNHLY and CDR2 FYNNEI.